The present entry profiles one TCR beta chain with its context. Its antigen is undetermined. The sample originates from a study of early stage breast cancer tumors. Background on the study: Of around 15 invasive breast tumors, about a dozen were hormone receptor-positive, HER2-negative. Average read coverage per sample was 9 to 10-fold. Whole-study findings and limits: Compared with adjacent normal breast, tumors showed about 2.5-fold denser, more clonal T cells.

Each sample had two DNA replicates, about 0.52 ug blood or about 1.5 ug tissue. The data were produced by immunoSEQ multiplex PCR, yet TCRdb's version contains in-frame clones alone and is incomplete. The sample has approximately 30,000 clones, about 59% seen once. The receptor's source is a person aged 50 to 59 with breast cancer. Material: breast tumor tissue.

The CDR3 DNA follows: TGTGCCAGTGGACCCGGCCTTTGGGAGACCCAGTACTTC. Translated: CASGPGLWETQYF. The chain couples TRBV19 to TRBJ2-5; D is unresolved. Trimming left V 8 bases short and J 5 bases short, with 15 bases between. The CDR3 is 13 residues long. Germline lookup yields CDR1 LNHDA and CDR2 SQIVND (reference sequence). The full variable domain, its missing parts supplied by reference TRBV19 and TRBJ2-5, is DGGITQSPKYLFRKEGQNVTLSCEQNLNHDAMYWYRQDPGQGLRLIYYSQIVNDFQKGDIAEGYSVSREKKESFPLTVTSAQKNPTAFYLCASGPGLWETQYFGPGTRLLVL.